Presented here are 25 T cell receptor beta chains from one specimen sequenced in a study of molecular identifiers for immune sequencing clone quantification. TCRdb reanalysed the PCR reads using MiXCR and keeps one entry per CDR3 protein. The sample consists of hundreds of thousands of distinct CDR3 sequences, roughly 23% of them appearing once. The sequencing input was naive CD8+ T cells from blood, with Jurkat cell RNA spiked in. Subset of the sample: FACS-sorted CD8+CD4-CCR7+CD45RA+ naive T cells. Receptors were obtained from a human donor in good health. Some libraries in this study had Jurkat cell RNA spiked in.

The rearrangement joins TRBV10-2 to TRBJ1-1; weak D call: TRBD1 (5 bases). V lost 3 bases, J lost 1 base, and 15 bases lay in between. The CDR3 has 16 amino acids. Germline V lookup: CDR1 WSHSY, CDR2 SAAADI. This chain's CDR3 is CASSEVVGQTNTEAFF. For the CDR3, the DNA is TGCGCCAGCAGTGAAGTGGTCGGACAAACGAACACTGAAGCTTTCTTT.

This clonotype was observed many times. The chain combines TRBV29-1 with TRBJ1-1, with TRBD1 matching over 12 bases. The CDR3 spans 14 residues. Germline lookup yields CDR1 SQVTM and CDR2 ANQGSEA. V was pared by 5 bases and J by 2 bases, with 3 bases of the junction left unmatched. In nucleotides, the CDR3 is TGCAGCGTTAAGGGGACAGGGGGCAACACTGAAGCTTTCTTT. This translates into CSVKGTGGNTEAFF.

This clonotype appeared a few times. The V call is TRBV20-1, the J call TRBJ2-3; the D is unclear. Per the germline V gene, CDR1 is DFQATT and CDR2 is SNEGSKA (reference sequence). Trimming left V 2 bases short and J 2 bases short, with 5 bases between. CDR3 size: 12 residues. The CDR3 DNA reads as TGCAGTGCTAGATGGTTCACAGATACGCAGTATTTT. It is translated as CSARWFTDTQYF.

About this clonotype: One base away lies a much larger clone, so this may be a sequencing read error. V and J are TRBV28 and TRBJ2-5; TRBD2 aligns across 10 bases. The V gene end was trimmed by 11 bases and the J gene end by 5 bases; junction bases not matched to a gene: 8. This CDR3 is 13 amino acids long. Germline CDR1 and CDR2: MDHEN and SYDVKM. CDR3 DNA: TGTGCCGGCCTGAGTAGCGGGAGGGAGACCCAGTACTTC. Translated: CAGLSSGRETQYF.

This chain links TRBV20-1 with TRBJ2-1; 11 bases agree with TRBD2. Trimming removed 3 bases from V and 2 bases from J; junction bases left unmatched: 3. Per germline, CDR1 DFQATT and CDR2 SNEGSKA (reference sequence). The CDR3 is made up of 15 amino acids. CDR3 nucleotide sequence: TGCAGTGCTAGCATAGCGGGGGGGCCCTACAATGAGCAGTTCTTC. Its translation: CSASIAGGPYNEQFF.

This clonotype was observed many times. This rearrangement joins TRBV7-2 to TRBJ2-1; possible D gene TRBD2, 5 bases. The germline V and J ends were trimmed by 2 bases and 0 bases, with 11 bases remaining between them. Germline V gene sequence: CDR1 SGHTA, CDR2 FQGNSA. The CDR3 is 16 residues long. CDR3 region: CASSLFWESSYNEQFF. CDR3 bases: TGTGCCAGCAGCTTATTCTGGGAGAGCTCCTACAATGAGCAGTTCTTC.

This clonotype was counted only a few times. The CDR3 reads CAWSGGVSTDTQYF. CDR3 bases: TGTGCCTGGAGTGGGGGGGTCTCCACAGATACGCAGTATTTT. The chain carries TRBV30 and TRBJ2-3; the D gene is possibly TRBD2 (6 bases). The CDR3 contains 14 residues. Germline assignment: CDR1 GTSNPN and CDR2 SVGIG (reference sequence). The V gene lost 1 base and the J gene lost 2 bases, with 10 bases spanning the gap.

This clonotype was recorded a few times. The chain couples TRBV7-9 to TRBJ2-7; TRBD1 matches at 7 bases. The CDR3 has 15 residues. Germline values: CDR1 SEHNR, CDR2 FQNEAQ (reference sequence). The J segment lost 1 base and the V segment lost 5 bases, leaving 8 bases of the junction unmatched. The CDR3 region is CASSNSLQGSYEQYF. CDR3 DNA sequence: TGTGCCAGCAGCAACTCCTTACAGGGGTCCTACGAGCAGTACTTC.

As to this clonotype: This clone may be a read error of a much larger clone one base away. The chain joins TRBV30 to TRBJ1-1; maybe TRBD1 (6 bases). This CDR3 is built from 15 residues. Germline-derived CDR1 and CDR2 are GTSNPN and SVGIG (reference sequence). The CDR3 region is CAWSVMYGGDTGAFF. For the CDR3, the DNA is TGTGCCTGGAGTGTAATGTACGGAGGGGACACTGGAGCTTTCTTT.

This sequence joins TRBV20-1 and TRBJ2-1; 9 bases match TRBD2. This CDR3 has 15 amino acids. CDR1 DFQATT and CDR2 SNEGSKA come from the germline V gene (reference sequence). V trimming: 0 bases; J trimming: 8 bases; junction bases outside the gene matches: 8. The CDR3 coding sequence is TGCAGTGCTAGAGATGGCGGACTAGCGTGGCATGAGCAGTTCTTC. It codes for CSARDGGLAWHEQFF.

The chain couples TRBV19 to TRBJ1-5; D is uncertain. The V gene lost 1 base and the J gene lost 5 bases, with 3 bases spanning the gap. Germline-derived CDR1 and CDR2 are LNHDA and SQIVND (reference sequence). CDR3 length: 12 residues. This CDR3 is CASSIGYQPQHF. The DNA of the CDR3 is TGTGCCAGTAGTATAGGATATCAGCCCCAGCATTTT. Full variable domain (remainder filled in from reference TRBV19 and TRBJ1-5): DGGITQSPKYLFRKEGQNVTLSCEQNLNHDAMYWYRQDPGQGLRLIYYSQIVNDFQKGDIAEGYSVSREKKESFPLTVTSAQKNPTAFYLCASSIGYQPQHFGDGTRLSIL.

This clonotype appeared a few times. The chain employs TRBV24-1 and TRBJ2-2; 9 nucleotides line up with TRBD1. CDR3 size: 16 residues. Per the germline V gene, CDR1 is KGHDR and CDR2 is SFDVKD. V shed 3 bases and J 5 bases; nucleotides not matched to a gene: 6. This CDR3 is CATSDTGTGYTGELFF. CDR3 in DNA: TGTGCCACCAGTGATACTGGGACAGGGTATACCGGGGAGCTGTTTTTT.

Of note for this clonotype: Being one base from a much bigger clone, this may be a read error. This chain uses TRBV7-9 with TRBJ1-5; TRBD1 aligns across 10 bases. There are 14 residues in the CDR3. Germline CDR1 SEHNR, CDR2 FQNEAQ (reference sequence). The CDR3 reads CASTQGQGHQPRHF. The CDR3 DNA reads as TGTGCCAGCACCCAGGGACAGGGGCATCAGCCCCGGCATTTT.

This clonotype was counted ten times or more. The chain is built from TRBV18 and TRBJ1-1, with D possibly matching TRBD1 (6 bases). From germline, CDR1 is KGHSH and CDR2 LQKENI. The V gene lost 1 base and the J gene lost 4 bases, with 7 bases spanning the gap. This CDR3 region has 13 residues. CDR3 in amino acids: CASSPRTVTEAFF. The DNA for the CDR3 is TGTGCCAGCTCACCACGGACAGTCACTGAAGCTTTCTTT.

The V gene is TRBV2, the J gene TRBJ2-3; 11 positions match TRBD2. V trimming: 5 bases; J trimming: 4 bases; junction bases outside the gene matches: 17. Germline loops: CDR1 SNHLY, CDR2 FYNNEI. The CDR3 covers 19 residues. The CDR3 spells CASSNPSGGTPLLPDTQYF. The CDR3, as DNA: TGTGCCAGCAGTAACCCTAGCGGGGGGACGCCCCTTCTCCCAGATACGCAGTATTTT.

The chain's CDR3 is CASSIGNRGPTEAFF. CDR3 DNA sequence: TGTGCCAGTAGTATAGGGAACCGGGGGCCAACTGAAGCTTTCTTT. The chain combines TRBV19 with TRBJ1-1; weak D call: TRBD1 (6 bases). The CDR3 extends over 15 amino acids. Trimming cost V 1 base and J 5 bases, with 14 bases left between them. In germline, CDR1 is LNHDA, CDR2 SQIVND (reference sequence).

A word on this clonotype: Germline is not matched at one junction end, which may reflect a read error. This chain uses TRBV29-1 with TRBJ2-7; perhaps TRBD2 as D (5 bases). The CDR3 extends over 14 amino acids. Germline V CDR1 and CDR2: SQVTM, ANQGSEA. CDR3 sequence reads: CSVVETTTTYVQYF. CDR3 sequence (DNA): TGCAGCGTTGTAGAGACTACAACAACCTACGTGCAGTACTTC.

CDR3 region: CASSTGTTHWDYGYTF. CDR3 nucleotides: TGTGCCAGCAGCACCGGGACAACACACTGGGACTATGGCTACACCTTC. The chain has TRBV5-6 and TRBJ1-2; possibly TRBD1 for D (6 bases). The V end lost 4 bases, the J end lost 3 bases, and 19 bases lay between the germline ends. CDR3 length equals 16 residues. The germline V gene encodes CDR1 SGHDT and CDR2 YYEEEE.

With respect to this clonotype: The junction departs from germline at one end; a sequencing error may be responsible. V and J are TRBV6-5 and TRBJ1-1, with TRBD1 identical over 7 bases. Germline lookup yields CDR1 MNHEY and CDR2 SVGAGI. The CDR3 is 15 residues long. The CDR3 DNA is TGTACCAGCAGCTCCGGGACAGCCATGAACACTGAAGCTTTCTTT. This encodes CTSSSGTAMNTEAFF.

CDR3 nucleotides: TGTGCCAGCAGCTCCGCGGCTGTCACCTCCTACGAGCAGTACTTC. Protein product: CASSSAAVTSYEQYF. The genes are TRBV7-2 and TRBJ2-7; D gene uncertain. The V gene lost 4 bases and the J gene lost 0 bases, with 13 bases spanning the gap. Germline CDR1 SGHTA, CDR2 FQGNSA. The CDR3 is 15 amino acids.

This clonotype has a count of ten or more. The chain carries TRBV5-1 and TRBJ2-7; the match to TRBD1 covers 9 bases. Germline V gene sequence: CDR1 SGHRS, CDR2 YFSETQ. The CDR3 sequence is 15 residues long. Trimming took 2 bases from V and 2 from J; bases not matched to a gene: 5. The CDR3 loop is CASSFTGTGTYEQYF. The CDR3 region has the DNA TGCGCCAGCAGCTTTACCGGGACAGGGACCTACGAGCAGTACTTC.

This clonotype was picked up many times. The chain combines TRBV6-5 with TRBJ2-5, with D possibly being TRBD2 (6 bases). In germline, CDR1 is MNHEY, CDR2 SVGAGI. V shed 5 bases and J shed 7 bases, with 17 bases lying between them. The CDR3 is made up of 14 amino acids. CDR3 sequence (DNA): TGTGCCAGCAGTAGTCTTGGAGGGACGGGGACCCAGTACTTC. Translation gives CASSSLGGTGTQYF.

Ten or more counts support this clonotype. The rearrangement joins TRBV5-4 to TRBJ2-3; perhaps TRBD1 as D (6 bases). V was pared by 2 bases and J by 4 bases, with 14 bases between. In germline, CDR1 is SGHNT, CDR2 YYREEE (reference sequence). CDR3 length equals 15 residues. In DNA form, the CDR3 reads TGTGCCAGCAGCTTAGCCGGGACAATAGCAGATACGCAGTATTTT. It is translated as CASSLAGTIADTQYF.

CDR3 in amino acids: CASSTLRGNTEAFF. The CDR3 bases are TGTGCCAGTAGTACCCTTCGGGGGAACACTGAAGCTTTCTTT. This chain connects TRBV19 to TRBJ1-1; no firm D call. The CDR3 contains 14 residues. The V end was cut by 4 bases, the J end by 1 base, with 10 bases between. Germline V gives CDR1 LNHDA, CDR2 SQIVND (reference sequence).

On this clonotype itself: A much more abundant neighbour one base away suggests this may be a read error. This chain uses TRBV6-1 with TRBJ1-1; a weak D match, TRBD1 (5 bases). This CDR3 region has 16 residues. The V gene's germline CDR1 is MNHNS and CDR2 SASEGT. For the CDR3, the DNA is TGTGCCGGCAGCGAGGGGACTTCGATATGGGCCACTGAAGCTTTCTTT. Translated, it gives CAGSEGTSIWATEAFF.